Listed here are 24 T cell receptor beta chains from one sample, sequenced in a study of vaccination effects on CD4 cells after COVID-19. The ViraFEST assay expanded antigen-specific CD4+ T cells with viral peptide pools before sequencing. Culture proceeded for approximately 10 days, and CD4+ T cells were then isolated. Nobody among the vaccine recipients had prior SARS-CoV-2 infection (nucleocapsid antibodies were negative). TCRdb's table, derived via immunoSEQ multiplex PCR, lists solely in-frame clones and lacks some. Among 23,000 or so clones listed, 65% to 75% were seen once. Their recognized antigens are unknown. Source: CD4+ T cells from PBMCs cultured with SARS-CoV-2 spike peptides, taken before COVID-19 vaccination. These receptor sequences come from a human donor who received a COVID-19 vaccine.

This clone turned up a few times. The gene calls are TRBV27 and TRBJ2-7, with TRBD1 matching 7 bases. Germline assignment: CDR1 MNHEY and CDR2 SMNVEV (reference sequence). The CDR3 spans 15 residues. The J segment lost 0 bases and the V segment lost 3 bases, leaving 5 bases of the junction unmatched. The CDR3: CASSFGTASSYEQYF. CDR3 sequence (DNA): TGTGCCAGCAGTTTCGGGACAGCGAGCTCCTACGAGCAGTACTTC.

The chain links TRBV6-5 to TRBJ1-5, with TRBD1 matching 7 bases. The CDR3 totals 15 residues. Per germline, CDR1 MNHEY and CDR2 SVGAGI. Trimming at V came to 7 bases and at J to 0 bases, leaving 6 bases not matched to a gene. The CDR3 region is CASKPTGDSNQPQHF. DNA for the CDR3: TGTGCCAGCAAACCAACAGGGGATAGCAATCAGCCCCAGCATTTT.

The chain links TRBV19 to TRBJ2-2, with 9 positions matching TRBD1. The V and J ends lost 7 bases and 2 bases, in that order; junction bases with no gene match: 8. CDR3 size: 16 residues. CDR1 is LNHDA, CDR2 SQIVND, per germline (reference sequence). The CDR3 region has the DNA TGTGCCAGTAAACCCGGGACAGGGTTTAACACCGGGGAGCTGTTTTTT. Translation: CASKPGTGFNTGELFF.

The chain links TRBV12-3 or TRBV12-4 to TRBJ1-2; TRBD1 matches 8 bases. V was pared by 4 bases and J by 5 bases, with 3 bases of the junction left unmatched. This CDR3 has 13 amino acids. This CDR3 reads CASSSTGAYGYTF. The CDR3 DNA reads as TGTGCCAGCAGTTCGACAGGGGCGTATGGCTACACCTTC.

The chain combines TRBV14 with TRBJ1-2, with a weak D call TRBD1 (5 bases). Per the germline V gene, CDR1 is SGHDN and CDR2 is FVKESK. Trimming pared 1 base from V and 1 base from J, leaving 10 bases between. The CDR3 is 15 residues long. The CDR3 nucleotides are TGTGCCAGCAGCCAAGTTCACAGGAGTAACTATGGCTACACCTTC. Its protein is CASSQVHRSNYGYTF.

The rearrangement uses TRBV30 and TRBJ1-2, with TRBD1 as a possible D gene (6 bases). In germline, CDR1 is GTSNPN, CDR2 SVGIG (reference sequence). V shed 7 bases and J shed 7 bases, with 22 bases lying between them. This CDR3 has 14 residues. The CDR3 sequence: CAFFPGQLPPGYTF. The CDR3 DNA is TGTGCCTTCTTCCCAGGACAGCTCCCCCCTGGCTACACCTTC.

The chain combines TRBV7-2 with TRBJ2-7, with a weak D call TRBD2 (6 bases). The CDR3 covers 14 residues. The V end lost 4 bases, the J end lost 1 base, and 11 bases lay between the germline ends. From germline, CDR1 is SGHTA and CDR2 FQGNSA. Here the CDR3 DNA reads TGTGCCAGCAGCTCGACCGGGACTTCCTACGAGCAGTACTTC. Its translation is CASSSTGTSYEQYF.

This sequence joins TRBV18 and TRBJ1-1, with 8 bases identical to TRBD1. Germline V gene lookup returns CDR1 KGHSH and CDR2 LQKENI. This CDR3 comprises 16 residues. V lost 3 bases, J lost 4 bases, and 10 bases stayed unmatched. CDR3 coding DNA: TGTGCCAGCTCACCTCGCGAGACAGGGGAAGGCACTGAAGCTTTCTTT. Its protein product is CASSPRETGEGTEAFF.

The table lists this clone with a few counts. V gene TRBV19 combines with J gene TRBJ1-3, with a possible D match to TRBD1 (6 bases). This CDR3 has 15 residues. CDR1 is LNHDA, CDR2 SQIVND, per germline (reference sequence). Trimming took off 7 bases at V and 0 bases at J, with 13 bases between the two ends. The CDR3 sequence: CASKMDRDSGNTIYF. Here the CDR3 DNA reads TGTGCCAGTAAAATGGACAGAGACTCTGGAAACACCATATATTTT.

The V call is TRBV6-6, the J call TRBJ2-3; no clear D. This CDR3 has 13 amino acids. Trimming stripped 11 bases from V and 0 bases from J, with 12 bases between. CDR1 is MNHNY and CDR2 is SVGAGI in the germline V gene (reference sequence). CDR3 residues: CAGQAPSTDTQYF. CDR3 DNA: TGTGCCGGGCAAGCCCCTAGCACAGATACGCAGTATTTT.

The chain has TRBV7-9 and TRBJ2-7; TRBD2 agrees at 8 bases. Germline CDR1 reads SEHNR; CDR2 reads FQNEAQ (reference sequence). The CDR3 covers 14 residues. V shed 1 base, J shed 5 bases, and the junction held 4 bases outside the gene matches. CDR3 sequence: CASSLGGLGHEQYF. The DNA for the CDR3 is TGTGCCAGCAGCTTAGGGGGACTAGGCCACGAGCAGTACTTC.

The chain uses TRBV9 and TRBJ1-4; 7 bases agree with TRBD1. CDR1 is SGDLS and CDR2 is YYNGEE in the germline V gene. The CDR3 has 14 residues. The J segment lost 6 bases and the V segment lost 3 bases, leaving 5 bases of the junction unmatched. CDR3 bases: TGTGCCAGCAGCGCGCGACAGGGTGATGAAAAACTGTTTTTT. It codes for CASSARQGDEKLFF.

This clone was counted only a few times. The chain uses TRBV6-6 and TRBJ1-5, with TRBD1 matching 8 bases. This CDR3 spans 16 amino acids. Unmatched junction bases numbered 3, after V lost 0 bases and J lost 2 bases. Germline CDR1 is MNHNY and CDR2 is SVGAGI (reference sequence). The CDR3 loop reads CASSYSSGGRNQPQHF. CDR3 nucleotide sequence: TGTGCCAGCAGTTACTCTTCAGGGGGCCGCAATCAGCCCCAGCATTTT.

CDR3 DNA: TGTGCCAGCAGCTTAGTGCCGGGGGGCTATGGCTACACCTTC. As protein: CASSLVPGGYGYTF. The chain recombines TRBV7-2 with TRBJ1-2; possibly TRBD1 for D (5 bases). The CDR3 is 14 amino acids. V lost 1 base, J lost 4 bases, and 10 bases lay in between. Germline V gene sequence: CDR1 SGHTA, CDR2 FQGNSA.

This clone has just one count. The gene calls are TRBV5-1 and TRBJ2-2, with D hard to call. Per germline, CDR1 SGHRS and CDR2 YFSETQ. CDR3 length: 13 amino acids. Trimming removed 9 bases from V and 7 bases from J, with 16 bases in between. CDR3 loop: CATTSPPGGELFF. CDR3 bases: TGCGCCACAACTTCCCCTCCGGGCGGGGAGCTGTTTTTT.

This sequence joins TRBV19 and TRBJ2-7, with TRBD2 as a possible D gene (6 bases). The V gene's germline CDR1 is LNHDA and CDR2 SQIVND (reference sequence). Trimming pared 1 base from V and 2 bases from J, leaving 12 bases between. This CDR3 contains 15 residues. The CDR3 DNA sequence: TGTGCCAGTAGTATAGGGGGCGCGGGAACCTACGAGCAGTACTTC. Translating gives CASSIGGAGTYEQYF.

The chain couples TRBV12-3 or TRBV12-4 to TRBJ2-3, with D possibly being TRBD1 (5 bases). The CDR3 spans 13 residues. The V and J ends lost 5 bases and 3 bases respectively, with 9 bases between them. This CDR3 is CASSRGSTDTQYF. The CDR3 DNA reads TGTGCCAGCAGTAGGGGCTCGACAGATACGCAGTATTTT.

CDR3 sequence (DNA): TGTGCCAGCAGTGAATTGAGAGGAGCGGGCAATCAGCCCCAGCATTTT. Translating it yields CASSELRGAGNQPQHF. V usage is TRBV6-1 and J usage is TRBJ1-5; no definite D call. V dropped 2 bases and J dropped 2 bases, with 13 bases sitting between them. The CDR3 is made up of 16 amino acids. The germline V gene has CDR1 MNHNS and CDR2 SASEGT.

The table lists this clone with a few counts. Other DNA sequences in the sample encode the same CDR3. The rearrangement uses TRBV11-1 and TRBJ2-5; D is perhaps TRBD1 (5 bases). Between the trimmed V and J ends, which lost 1 base and 6 bases, there was a span of 12 bases. From germline, CDR1 is SGHAT and CDR2 FQDESV (reference sequence). The CDR3 has 14 residues. The CDR3 protein is CASSLGQGVKTQYF. The CDR3 coding sequence is TGTGCCAGCAGCTTAGGCCAGGGTGTAAAGACCCAGTACTTC.

CDR3 amino acids: CASSQDSGEETQYF. DNA for the CDR3: TGCGCCAGCAGCCAAGACTCGGGGGAAGAGACCCAGTACTTC. The chain employs TRBV4-1 and TRBJ2-5; D perhaps matches TRBD2 (6 bases). This CDR3 spans 14 amino acids. Germline V gene sequence: CDR1 MGHRA, CDR2 YSYEKL. The ends were cut back, 0 bases at V and 3 bases at J, with 8 bases in the middle.

This clone was found a few times. This chain links TRBV19 with TRBJ1-5; D call uncertain. The CDR3 has 15 residues. In germline, CDR1 is LNHDA, CDR2 SQIVND (reference sequence). Trimming stripped 7 bases from V and 0 bases from J, with 13 bases between. The chain's CDR3 is CASNEPDYSNQPQHF. Written as DNA, the CDR3 is TGTGCCAGTAACGAACCCGATTATAGCAATCAGCCCCAGCATTTT.

This clone was picked up one time. The chain has TRBV5-1 and TRBJ1-1; D unclear. This CDR3 spans 16 amino acids. Looked up from germline, CDR1 is SGHRS and CDR2 is YFSETQ. Between the trimmed V and J ends, which lost 0 bases and 0 bases, there was a span of 12 bases. In DNA form, the CDR3 reads TGCGCCAGCAGCTTGGGAGGTAGGGCTTTGAACACTGAAGCTTTCTTT. This encodes CASSLGGRALNTEAFF. Full variable domain (rest looked up from reference TRBV5-1 and TRBJ1-1): KAGVTQTPRYLIKTRGQQVTLSCSPISGHRSVSWYQQTPGQGLQFLFEYFSETQRNKGNFPGRFSGRQFSNSRSEMNVSTLELGDSALYLCASSLGGRALNTEAFFGQGTRLTVV.

The chain employs TRBV5-1 and TRBJ1-2; D is unresolved. Germline assignment: CDR1 SGHRS and CDR2 YFSETQ. V lost 0 bases and J 4 bases, leaving 10 bases between the germline ends. The CDR3 spans 14 residues. In DNA, the CDR3 is TGCGCCAGCAGCTTGGGTATAGAAGGCTATGGCTACACCTTC. Protein: CASSLGIEGYGYTF.

The chain joins TRBV19 to TRBJ2-3; possibly TRBD2 for D (5 bases). In germline, CDR1 is LNHDA, CDR2 SQIVND (reference sequence). The ends were cut back, 8 bases at V and 3 bases at J, with 18 bases in the middle. The CDR3 is 15 residues long. Written as DNA, the CDR3 is TGTGCCAGTCGGCTCGGGGTGGGAGTGACAGATACGCAGTATTTT. It is translated as CASRLGVGVTDTQYF. The variable domain in full, with the rest retrieved from reference TRBV19 and TRBJ2-3, is DGGITQSPKYLFRKEGQNVTLSCEQNLNHDAMYWYRQDPGQGLRLIYYSQIVNDFQKGDIAEGYSVSREKKESFPLTVTSAQKNPTAFYLCASRLGVGVTDTQYFGPGTRLTVL.